The clone carrying this T cell receptor (beta chain) was recorded once. Antigen specificity is unknown. The table came from immunoSEQ multiplex PCR; TCRdb's copy has only in-frame clones and leaves some out. Of some 2,400,000 clones in the sample, approximately 95% are singletons; the top ten hold around 0.13%. The data were taken from a study of shared clonotypes between healthy human individuals. The wider study: Donor ages ranged 18 to 49 years: a couple of women, a few men. Study-wide results and limits: Generally, naive subsets (rather than memory subsets) showed larger estimated richness. Limited genetic and exposure-history diversity came from having few donors.

Only Caucasian adults living in Nashville, Tennessee served as donors. CDR3 length: 12 residues. The V end lost 4 bases, the J end lost 8 bases, and 8 bases lay between the germline ends. Germline values: CDR1 WNHNN, CDR2 SYGVQD (reference sequence). V gene TRBV10-1 combines with J gene TRBJ1-4; no clear D gene. Sequenced sample: naive CD4+ T cells sorted from blood. Described subset: CD45RA+ positively selected. The TCR originated in a man between 18 and 29 years old in good health. In nucleotides, the CDR3 is TGCGCCAGCAGTGGGTCCGGCGAAAAACTGTTTTTT. Protein: CASSGSGEKLFF.